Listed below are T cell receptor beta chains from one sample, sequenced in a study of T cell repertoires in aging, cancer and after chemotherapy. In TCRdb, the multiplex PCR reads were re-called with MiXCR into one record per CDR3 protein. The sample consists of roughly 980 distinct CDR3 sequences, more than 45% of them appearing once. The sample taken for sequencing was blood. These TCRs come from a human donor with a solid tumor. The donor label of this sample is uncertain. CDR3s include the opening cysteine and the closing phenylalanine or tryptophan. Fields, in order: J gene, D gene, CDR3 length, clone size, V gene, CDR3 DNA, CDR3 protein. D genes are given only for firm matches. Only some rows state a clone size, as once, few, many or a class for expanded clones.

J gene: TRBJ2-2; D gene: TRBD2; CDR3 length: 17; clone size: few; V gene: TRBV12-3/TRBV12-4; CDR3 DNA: TGTGCCAGCAGCCCGGGGACTAGCGGGACGAACACCGGGGAGCTGTTTTTT; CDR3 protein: CASSPGTSGTNTGELFF
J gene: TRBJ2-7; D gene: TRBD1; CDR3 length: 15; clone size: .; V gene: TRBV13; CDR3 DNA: TGTGCCAGCAGCTTAGGTGGGACAGGGGGGTACGAGCAGTACTTC; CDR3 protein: CASSLGGTGGYEQYF
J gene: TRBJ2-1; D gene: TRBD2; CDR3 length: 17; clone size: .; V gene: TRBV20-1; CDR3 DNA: TGCAGTGCTAGACCCACACGGGGGGGGGGGTACTACAATGAGCAGTTCTTC; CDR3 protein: CSARPTRGGGYYNEQFF
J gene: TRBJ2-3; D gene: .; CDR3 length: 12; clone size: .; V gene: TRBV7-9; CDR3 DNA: TGTGCCAGCACCCCCGGGGCAGATACGCAGTATTTT; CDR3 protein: CASTPGADTQYF
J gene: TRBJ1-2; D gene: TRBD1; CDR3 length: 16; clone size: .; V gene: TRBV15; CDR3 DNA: TGTGCCACCAGCACCACCCGGGACAGGGCCAACTATGGCTACACCTTC; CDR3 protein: CATSTTRDRANYGYTF
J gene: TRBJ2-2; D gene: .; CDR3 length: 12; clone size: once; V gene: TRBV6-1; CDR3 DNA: TGTGCCAGTCTTCCCTTAACCGGGGAGCTGTTTTTT; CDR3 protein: CASLPLTGELFF
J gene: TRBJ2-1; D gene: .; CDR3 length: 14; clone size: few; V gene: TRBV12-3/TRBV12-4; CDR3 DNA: TGTGCCAGCAGTTTATATTCAGGGGAGTATGAGCAGTTCTTC; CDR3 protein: CASSLYSGEYEQFF
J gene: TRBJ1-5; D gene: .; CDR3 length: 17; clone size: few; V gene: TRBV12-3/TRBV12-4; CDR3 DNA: TGTGCCAGCAGGTTAGACCCCTCAGGGGATAGCAATCAGCCCCAGCATTTT; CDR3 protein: CASRLDPSGDSNQPQHF
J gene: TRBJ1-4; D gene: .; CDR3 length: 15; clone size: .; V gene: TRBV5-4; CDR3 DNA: TGTGCCAGCAGCTGGGGACGGGGGCTGGGTGAAAAACTGTTTTTT; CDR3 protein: CASSWGRGLGEKLFF
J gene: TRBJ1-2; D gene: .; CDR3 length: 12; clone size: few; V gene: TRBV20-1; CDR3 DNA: TGCAGTGCTAATCCCAGGGCATATGGCTACACCTTC; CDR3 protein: CSANPRAYGYTF
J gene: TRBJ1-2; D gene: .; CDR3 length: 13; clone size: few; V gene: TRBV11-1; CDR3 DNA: TGTGCCAGCAGCTTAGGGACAGAGTATGGCTACACCTTC; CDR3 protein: CASSLGTEYGYTF
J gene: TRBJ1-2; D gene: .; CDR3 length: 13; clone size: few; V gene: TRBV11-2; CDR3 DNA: TGTGCCAGCAGACAAATAGAAGGAGCTGGCTACACCTTC; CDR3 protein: CASRQIEGAGYTF
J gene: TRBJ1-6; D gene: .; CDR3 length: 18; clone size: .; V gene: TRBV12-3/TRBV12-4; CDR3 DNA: TGTGCCAGCAGTTCAAGGATCCTTGGCAGGGTACGATATTCACCCCTCCACTTT; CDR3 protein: CASSSRILGRVRYSPLHF
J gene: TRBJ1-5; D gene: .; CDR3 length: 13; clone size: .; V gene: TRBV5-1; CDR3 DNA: TGCGCCAGCAGCGGAGGACAGAATCAGCCCCAGCATTTT; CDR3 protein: CASSGGQNQPQHF
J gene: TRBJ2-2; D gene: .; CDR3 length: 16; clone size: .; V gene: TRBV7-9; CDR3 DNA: TGTGCCAGCAGCTTATTGGAGGGCCCGAACACCGGGGAGCTGTTTTTT; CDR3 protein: CASSLLEGPNTGELFF
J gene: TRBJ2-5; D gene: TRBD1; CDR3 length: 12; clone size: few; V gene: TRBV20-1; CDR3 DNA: TGCAGTGCTGACAGGGGTATAGAGACCCAGTACTTC; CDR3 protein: CSADRGIETQYF